The 16 T cell receptor beta chains given below trace back to one sample, sequenced in a study of a mutant IDH1 vaccine in newly diagnosed glioma. TCRdb's copy holds only in-frame clones and misses some; the assay was immunoSEQ multiplex PCR. The table shows 23,000 or so clones, with 79% occurring only once. These receptors have no known antigen. Indicated time point: week 11, during vaccination. Each dose delivered 300 ug of mutant IDH1 20-mer peptide subcutaneously with imiquimod. The sequences come from PBMCs, collected from a glioma patient whose treatment included an IDH1 peptide vaccine. These receptors were taken from a man between 35 and 55 years old with glioma.

This chain uses TRBV5-1 with TRBJ2-5, with D unresolved. This CDR3 comprises 13 residues. V was pared by 0 bases and J by 1 base, with 4 bases between. Germline V gives CDR1 SGHRS, CDR2 YFSETQ. In nucleotides, the CDR3 is TGCGCCAGCAGCTTGGAGGTCCAAGAGACCCAGTACTTC. Its translation is CASSLEVQETQYF.

The chain combines TRBV6-5 with TRBJ1-6, with a weak D call TRBD1 (5 bases). The CDR3 runs to 13 residues. V lost 10 bases and J lost 7, with 14 bases in between. Germline CDR1 MNHEY, CDR2 SVGAGI. Written as DNA, the CDR3 is TGTGCCACCGGGGCAGGAAGGAATTCACCCCTCCACTTT. It specifies CATGAGRNSPLHF.

The gene calls are TRBV6-4 and TRBJ1-1; 10 bases align to TRBD1. The CDR3 runs 14 residues. The V segment lost 6 bases and the J segment 0 bases; nucleotides outside the gene matches: 1. Germline V lookup: CDR1 MRHNA, CDR2 SNTAGT. The CDR3 DNA sequence: TGTGCCAGCAGGACAGGGGGCCTGAACACTGAAGCTTTCTTT. Its protein product is CASRTGGLNTEAFF.

The gene calls are TRBV5-4 and TRBJ2-2, with D perhaps matching TRBD1 (6 bases). Trimming pared 0 bases from V and 1 base from J, leaving 10 bases between. CDR3 length equals 16 residues. CDR1 and CDR2 from the germline V gene are SGHNT and YYREEE (reference sequence). The CDR3: CASSLENRVNTGELFF. The CDR3 nucleotides are TGTGCCAGCAGCTTGGAGAACAGGGTGAACACCGGGGAGCTGTTTTTT.

The chain recombines TRBV6-5 with TRBJ2-7; D not resolved. The CDR3 sequence is 14 residues long. Germline assignment: CDR1 MNHEY and CDR2 SVGAGI. V was shortened by 6 bases and J by 0 bases, with 12 bases between the two germline ends. The CDR3 loop is CASRAHGSSYEQYF. CDR3 DNA sequence: TGTGCCAGCAGAGCCCACGGGTCCTCCTACGAGCAGTACTTC.

The chain has TRBV6-5 and TRBJ1-1; no reliable D call. Trimming took 8 bases from V and 7 from J, leaving 14 bases between them. The germline V gene has CDR1 MNHEY and CDR2 SVGAGI. This CDR3 is built from 12 residues. The chain's CDR3 is CASGPSGREAFF. CDR3 DNA: TGTGCCAGCGGACCCAGTGGCCGTGAAGCTTTCTTT.

The chain combines TRBV18 with TRBJ1-1; D unclear. The germline CDR1 and CDR2 sequences are KGHSH and LQKENI. V dropped 3 bases and J dropped 2 bases, with 13 bases sitting between them. This CDR3 region has 15 residues. CDR3 region: CASSPGKGVNTEAFF. The CDR3 DNA sequence: TGTGCCAGCTCACCTGGGAAGGGAGTCAACACTGAAGCTTTCTTT.

The chain joins TRBV19 to TRBJ1-2, with D hard to call. The CDR3 covers 15 residues. The V gene's germline CDR1 is LNHDA and CDR2 SQIVND (reference sequence). Trimming cost V 5 bases and J 4 bases, with 17 bases left between them. DNA of the CDR3: TGTGCCAGTAGTTACGGGAACTCGTGGATCTATGGCTACACCTTC. Protein sequence: CASSYGNSWIYGYTF.

The rearrangement uses TRBV2 and TRBJ2-5; 7 bases are shared with TRBD1. The assigned J gene may be wrong: the sequence end matches TRBJ2-7 better. Looked up from germline, CDR1 is SNHLY and CDR2 is FYNNEI. CDR3 length: 13 residues. CDR3 nucleotide sequence: TGTGCCACCGGACAGGCTTCCTCCTACGAGCAGTACTTC. The encoded protein is CATGQASSYEQYF.

This clone was detected only a few times. The CDR3 DNA is TGTGCCAGCAGTCCCAGTTATACGCTTTCCTACGAGCAGTACGTC. Protein product: CASSPSYTLSYEQYV. J is TRBJ2-7 and V is TRBV2; D is uncertain. This CDR3 has 15 residues. Trimming took off 5 bases at V and 1 base at J, with 15 bases between the two ends. Looked up from germline, CDR1 is SNHLY and CDR2 is FYNNEI.

The chain has TRBV5-4 and TRBJ2-3; 9 positions agree with TRBD2. This CDR3 contains 15 residues. V lost 2 bases, J lost 2 bases, and 3 bases stayed unmatched. The germline V gene encodes CDR1 SGHNT and CDR2 YYREEE (reference sequence). The CDR3 DNA reads as TGTGCCAGCAGCTTCCCGGGACTAGCCACAGATACGCAGTATTTT. It yields the protein CASSFPGLATDTQYF.

V usage is TRBV5-4 and J usage is TRBJ2-7; D possibly corresponds to TRBD2 (5 bases). Trimming left V 1 base short and J 3 bases short, with 11 bases between. The CDR3 is made up of 14 amino acids. CDR1 is SGHNT and CDR2 is YYREEE in the germline V gene (reference sequence). As DNA, the CDR3 is TGTGCCAGCAGCTTGAAGTTTCGGGACTACGAGCAGTACTTC. Its translation is CASSLKFRDYEQYF.

The chain couples TRBV18 to TRBJ1-3; D gene unclear. The CDR3 covers 15 residues. Germline V gene sequence: CDR1 KGHSH, CDR2 LQKENI. V lost 5 bases to trimming and J lost 3 bases, with 14 bases between them. CDR3 sequence: CASSNVPSGGNTIYF. CDR3 coding DNA: TGTGCCAGCTCAAACGTCCCCAGCGGTGGAAACACCATATATTTT. Full variable domain (outside the CDR3, taken from reference TRBV18 and TRBJ1-3): NAGVMQNPRHLVRRRGQEARLRCSPMKGHSHVYWYRQLPEEGLKFMVYLQKENIIDESGMPKERFSAEFPKEGPSILRIQQVVRGDSAAYFCASSNVPSGGNTIYFGEGSWLTVV.

The gene calls are TRBV5-6 and TRBJ1-4; D gene uncertain. Germline V gene sequence: CDR1 SGHDT, CDR2 YYEEEE. The CDR3 has 13 residues. V lost 3 bases and J lost 8, with 11 bases in between. The CDR3 bases are TGTGCCAGCAGCTGGGCGAGAGGAGAAAAACTGTTTTTT. Translation gives CASSWARGEKLFF.

The rearrangement uses TRBV4-1 and TRBJ1-5; D unclear. V was pared by 1 base and J by 2 bases, with 9 bases between. The CDR3 length is 15 residues. Germline CDR1 is MGHRA and CDR2 is YSYEKL. CDR3 region: CASSQGGIGNQPQHF. The CDR3 region has the DNA TGCGCCAGCAGCCAAGGGGGAATCGGCAATCAGCCCCAGCATTTT.

The chain links TRBV5-4 to TRBJ1-4; 7 bases align to TRBD1. After removal of 4 bases from V and 4 bases from J, the junction contained 7 bases not matched to a gene. Germline V lookup: CDR1 SGHNT, CDR2 YYREEE (reference sequence). This CDR3 is built from 15 residues. This CDR3 is CASSPRTGINEKLFF. CDR3 sequence (DNA): TGTGCCAGCAGCCCAAGGACAGGAATTAATGAAAAACTGTTTTTT.